Listed here are 7 T cell receptor beta chains from one sample, sequenced in a study of T cell repertoires in cytomegalovirus infection. No antigen has been assigned to these receptors. Using its own MiXCR run on the reads, TCRdb lists one record per CDR3 protein. In the table there are about a million distinct CDR3 sequences, more than 25% of which are singletons. The sequences come from cultured CD8+ T cells from PBMCs, collected from culture after CMV antigen stimulation. The receptor source for this set is a human donor in good health (CMV status not recorded). Some clones in this sample may be carry-over from other donors' samples.

This rearrangement joins TRBV5-6 to TRBJ1-2; 7 bases align to TRBD1. This CDR3 spans 13 amino acids. Germline CDR1 is SGHDT and CDR2 is YYEEEE. J gave up 4 bases and V 5 bases, and 5 bases lay outside the gene matches. CDR3 protein: CASRADRIYGYTF. CDR3 DNA sequence: TGTGCCAGCAGGGCGGACAGGATCTATGGCTACACCTTC.

Only a few counts were recorded for this clonotype. CDR3 protein: CASSQDPGTDLDQPQHF. DNA of the CDR3: TGTGCCAGCAGCCAAGACCCGGGGACAGACCTCGATCAGCCCCAGCATTTT. This chain uses TRBV4-2 with TRBJ1-5; TRBD1 matches at 7 bases. CDR1 LGHNA and CDR2 YNFKEQ come from the germline V gene. V lost 0 bases, J lost 5 bases, and 10 bases stayed unmatched. This CDR3 comprises 17 residues.

This chain connects TRBV7-6 to TRBJ1-2; weak D call: TRBD1 (5 bases). This CDR3 is built from 14 residues. Germline CDR1 SGHVS, CDR2 FNYEAQ. Trimming took off 7 bases at V and 6 bases at J, with 18 bases between the two ends. CDR3 nucleotides: TGTGCCAGCACCCCCGGGGCAGGTATACATGGCTACACCTTC. Translating it yields CASTPGAGIHGYTF.

This clonotype appeared a few times. V gene TRBV2 combines with J gene TRBJ2-3; D perhaps matches TRBD2 (6 bases). The germline gives CDR1 SNHLY, CDR2 FYNNEI. The CDR3 contains 15 residues. The V end was cut by 6 bases, the J end by 0 bases, with 13 bases between. The CDR3 sequence: CASRYGAGSTDTQYF. The CDR3, as DNA: TGTGCCAGCAGATACGGAGCGGGTAGCACAGATACGCAGTATTTT.

The gene calls are TRBV15 and TRBJ1-1; 7 bases fit TRBD1. Unmatched junction bases numbered 10, after V lost 3 bases and J lost 9 bases. Germline V gene sequence: CDR1 LNHNV, CDR2 YYDKDF (reference sequence). The CDR3 totals 14 residues. The CDR3 coding sequence is TGTGCCACCAGCAGCCGGGACAGTGTCAGCCAAGCTTTCTTT. Amino acid sequence: CATSSRDSVSQAFF.

This chain links TRBV6-1 with TRBJ2-3; D is unresolved. The germline gives CDR1 MNHNS, CDR2 SASEGT. V lost 2 bases and J lost 3, with 15 bases in between. The CDR3 runs to 16 residues. The CDR3 loop reads CASSENVSGRTDTQYF. CDR3 DNA sequence: TGTGCCAGCAGTGAAAACGTGTCCGGGCGGACAGATACGCAGTATTTT.

The gene calls are TRBV4-1 and TRBJ2-7; tentatively, D is TRBD2 (6 bases). The CDR3 covers 13 residues. Germline CDR1 is MGHRA and CDR2 is YSYEKL. Trimming left V 3 bases short and J 6 bases short, with 12 bases between. The CDR3 loop is CASSQKRGGEQYF. CDR3 DNA sequence: TGCGCCAGCAGCCAGAAAAGGGGAGGCGAGCAGTACTTC.